Below, 20 T cell receptor beta chains from the same sample are listed, as sequenced in a study of tumor T cells in aggressive B-cell lymphoma. Sequencing was performed with immunoSEQ multiplex PCR; in TCRdb, only in-frame clones are kept and a portion is missing. The profile covers fewer than 6,500 clones, with just under 95% appearing a single time and 3.5% to 4% taken by the ten largest. Sequencing was carried out using tumor tissue. Every receptor here comes from an adult with diffuse large B cell lymphoma.

The rearrangement joins TRBV2 to TRBJ2-2; 7 nucleotides match TRBD1. V lost 8 bases, J lost 3 bases, and 12 bases stayed unmatched. The CDR3 runs 16 residues. Germline V gives CDR1 SNHLY, CDR2 FYNNEI. The CDR3 protein is CASGGRDRLYTGELFF. The CDR3 region has the DNA TGTGCCAGCGGGGGCCGGGACAGACTATACACCGGGGAGCTGTTTTTT.

This chain joins TRBV2 and TRBJ2-1; tentative D call: TRBD1 (6 bases). Per germline, CDR1 SNHLY and CDR2 FYNNEI. The CDR3 length is 15 residues. Trimming took 4 bases from V and 3 from J, leaving 13 bases between them. The DNA of the CDR3 is TGTGCCAGCAGTGTAGGGCAGGGGTTCTACAATGAGCAGTTCTTC. Residues: CASSVGQGFYNEQFF.

CDR3 DNA: TGTGCCAGCAGCCCCCGGCGGGGGGTAACCGGGGAGCTGTTTTTT. Its protein product is CASSPRRGVTGELFF. This sequence joins TRBV7-2 and TRBJ2-2; 8 bases are shared with TRBD2. V gave up 5 bases and J gave up 5 bases; unmatched junction bases: 7. CDR1 and CDR2 (germline): SGHTA, FQGNSA. This CDR3 region has 15 residues.

The gene calls are TRBV5-1 and TRBJ2-2; 12 positions match TRBD2. Trimming removed 3 bases from V and 0 bases from J; junction bases left unmatched: 12. Germline V gives CDR1 SGHRS, CDR2 YFSETQ. This CDR3 has 20 amino acids. The CDR3 bases are TGCGCCAGCAGCTCCCCGGGACTAGCGGGTCCCTATACGAACACCGGGGAGCTGTTTTTT. It is translated as CASSSPGLAGPYTNTGELFF.

This clone has only a few counts. The chain is built from TRBV5-1 and TRBJ2-1, with 11 bases that match TRBD2. This CDR3 contains 15 residues. Trimming cost V 4 bases and J 5 bases; bases outside gene matches: 5. Germline CDR1 is SGHRS and CDR2 is YFSETQ. The chain's CDR3 is CASSPGLAENNEQFF. The CDR3 DNA follows: TGCGCCAGCAGCCCGGGACTAGCGGAAAACAATGAGCAGTTCTTC.

The chain joins TRBV5-1 to TRBJ1-2; D perhaps matches TRBD1 (5 bases). Deletions cut 2 bases from V and 5 bases from J, with 19 bases between. Germline V gene data show CDR1 as SGHRS and CDR2 as YFSETQ. The CDR3 has 16 amino acids. This CDR3 is CASSFGAGGGGYGYTF. The CDR3 DNA is TGCGCCAGCAGCTTCGGGGCAGGTGGGGGAGGTTATGGCTACACCTTC.

The genes are TRBV19 and TRBJ2-7; D ambiguous. Germline CDR1 is LNHDA and CDR2 is SQIVND (reference sequence). The CDR3 covers 15 residues. The ends were cut back, 3 bases at V and 3 bases at J, with 15 bases in the middle. CDR3 bases: TGTGCCAGTAGTATTAAACAGCACCTTTTCTACGAGCAGTACTTC. Translation gives CASSIKQHLFYEQYF.

This clone was seen just once. V is TRBV4-3 and J is TRBJ2-7; possible D gene TRBD1, 6 bases. CDR1 is LGHNA and CDR2 is YSLEER in the germline V gene. This CDR3 contains 15 residues. V shed 4 bases and J shed 4 bases, with 17 bases lying between them. CDR3 sequence (DNA): TGCGCCAGCAGCCCGGGACATTTAGTCGGGTACGAGCAGTACTTC. It yields the protein CASSPGHLVGYEQYF.

The gene calls are TRBV7-2 and TRBJ1-2; no firm D call. V dropped 5 bases and J dropped 2 bases, with 9 bases sitting between them. The CDR3 is made up of 13 amino acids. The germline V gene has CDR1 SGHTA and CDR2 FQGNSA. CDR3 residues: CASSLWQNYGYTF. CDR3 DNA sequence: TGTGCCAGCAGCCTTTGGCAGAACTATGGCTACACCTTC.

The chain joins TRBV5-4 to TRBJ2-3; TRBD2 agrees at 7 bases. The CDR3 totals 17 residues. J gave up 4 bases and V 6 bases, and 17 bases lay outside the gene matches. Germline V CDR1 and CDR2: SGHNT, YYREEE (reference sequence). DNA for the CDR3: TGTGCCAGCAAAGCTAGCGGAGGGATCGTTAATGCAGATACGCAGTATTTT. Its protein is CASKASGGIVNADTQYF.

This rearrangement joins TRBV7-9 to TRBJ2-5, with 7 positions matching TRBD1. The V and J ends lost 4 bases and 1 base, in that order; junction bases with no gene match: 3. CDR1 and CDR2 (germline): SEHNR, FQNEAQ (reference sequence). CDR3 length equals 14 residues. Here the CDR3 DNA reads TGTGCCAGCAGCTCCACAGGGGCCCAAGAGACCCAGTACTTC. This sequence encodes CASSSTGAQETQYF. Filled out from reference TRBV7-9 and TRBJ2-5, the complete variable domain reads DTGVSQNPRHKITKRGQNVTFRCDPISEHNRLYWYRQTLGQGPEFLTYFQNEAQLEKSRLLSDRFSAERPKGSFSTLEIQRTEQGDSAMYLCASSSTGAQETQYFGPGTRLLVL.

V is TRBV18 and J is TRBJ2-5; D is unresolved. Germline lookup yields CDR1 KGHSH and CDR2 LQKENI. V was clipped by 2 bases and J by 4 bases, with 14 bases between them. This CDR3 is built from 15 residues. The CDR3 is CASSPTDISIETQYF. For the CDR3, the DNA is TGTGCCAGCTCACCAACTGACATTTCTATAGAGACCCAGTACTTC. The full variable domain, in which reference TRBV18 and TRBJ2-5 provide the parts outside the CDR3, is NAGVMQNPRHLVRRRGQEARLRCSPMKGHSHVYWYRQLPEEGLKFMVYLQKENIIDESGMPKERFSAEFPKEGPSILRIQQVVRGDSAAYFCASSPTDISIETQYFGPGTRLLVL.

The rearrangement joins TRBV30 to TRBJ1-2, with D unresolved. The CDR3 sequence is 9 residues long. With 5 bases removed from V and 8 bases from J, the gap between germline ends came to 6 bases. Germline CDR1 and CDR2: GTSNPN and SVGIG (reference sequence). CDR3: CAWGTGYTF. The CDR3 DNA follows: TGTGCCTGGGGCACCGGCTACACCTTC.

The table lists this clone with a count of one. The chain recombines TRBV11-2 with TRBJ2-2; no reliable D call. The CDR3 length is 15 residues. The V gene lost 5 bases and the J gene lost 6 bases, with 16 bases spanning the gap. Per the germline V gene, CDR1 is SGHAT and CDR2 is FQNNGV. The CDR3 coding sequence is TGTGCCAGCAGCCTCATAGCCTCGGTCCCCGGGGAGCTGTTTTTT. Amino acid sequence: CASSLIASVPGELFF.

The gene calls are TRBV15 and TRBJ2-7, with 16 bases that match TRBD2. Germline V CDR1 and CDR2: LNHNV, YYDKDF (reference sequence). Trimming cost V 0 bases and J 5 bases; bases outside gene matches: 13. The CDR3 runs 20 residues. Here the CDR3 reads CATSRELPGLAGGPTDEQYF. CDR3 in DNA: TGTGCCACCAGCAGAGAACTTCCGGGACTAGCGGGAGGGCCCACGGACGAGCAGTACTTC.

This clone has more than one count but fewer than ten. This sequence joins TRBV29-1 and TRBJ1-1; no clear D gene. CDR3 length: 14 amino acids. The germline CDR1 and CDR2 sequences are SQVTM and ANQGSEA. V shed 6 bases and J shed 1 base, with 15 bases lying between them. The CDR3 region is CSVNSARGNTEAFF. DNA of the CDR3: TGCAGCGTAAATTCAGCCAGAGGGAACACTGAAGCTTTCTTT.

The chain carries TRBV7-9 and TRBJ2-3; D may be TRBD1 (6 bases). V was clipped by 1 base and J by 5 bases, with 13 bases between them. The CDR3 contains 15 residues. Germline V lookup: CDR1 SEHNR, CDR2 FQNEAQ (reference sequence). The CDR3 DNA reads TGTGCCAGCAGCTTAGGGACAGTACCAATAGATACGCAGTATTTT. Translation: CASSLGTVPIDTQYF.

This chain joins TRBV29-1 and TRBJ1-2; a weak D match, TRBD1 (6 bases). CDR1 and CDR2 (germline): SQVTM, ANQGSEA. The V and J ends lost 0 bases and 0 bases respectively, with 17 bases between them. The CDR3 consists of 17 residues. DNA of the CDR3: TGCAGCGTTGAAGATCGACAGGCCTCGGCGGCTAACTATGGCTACACCTTC. This sequence encodes CSVEDRQASAANYGYTF.

The chain uses TRBV7-6 and TRBJ1-1; weak D call: TRBD1 (6 bases). Germline lookup yields CDR1 SGHVS and CDR2 FNYEAQ. The CDR3 sequence is 15 residues long. V was trimmed by 1 base and J by 0 bases, leaving 9 bases between them. CDR3 sequence: CASSLEGDLNTEAFF. In nucleotides, the CDR3 is TGTGCCAGCAGCTTAGAGGGGGACCTGAACACTGAAGCTTTCTTT.

The chain links TRBV10-3 to TRBJ2-3, with a weak D call TRBD1 (6 bases). Germline lookup yields CDR1 ENHRY and CDR2 SYGVKD. Trimming shortened V by 6 bases and J by 3 bases, and 10 bases separated the two germline ends. The CDR3 is made up of 13 amino acids. CDR3 residues: CAISPGTTDTQYF. DNA of the CDR3: TGTGCCATCAGCCCAGGGACAACAGATACGCAGTATTTT.